A single sample gave rise to the 5 T cell receptor beta chains below, sequenced in a study of blood T cell repertoires in COVID-19. The table came from immunoSEQ multiplex PCR; TCRdb's copy has only in-frame clones and leaves some out. The repertoire holds roughly 250,000 clones, with over 90% as singletons. The sequenced material came from peripheral blood. These receptors were collected from a man younger than 40 with COVID-19, enrolled during active disease.

This chain uses TRBV6-5 with TRBJ1-2; possibly TRBD1 for D (5 bases). Between the trimmed V and J ends, which lost 6 bases and 0 bases, there was a span of 8 bases. Per germline, CDR1 MNHEY and CDR2 SVGAGI. This CDR3 has 13 amino acids. The CDR3 nucleotides are TGTGCCAGCAGGCGGACAACTAACTATGGCTACACCTTC. It codes for CASRRTTNYGYTF.

The chain uses TRBV9 and TRBJ2-5, with 16 bases lining up with TRBD2. V lost 3 bases, J lost 4 bases, and 9 bases stayed unmatched. CDR3 size: 18 residues. Germline CDR1 and CDR2: SGDLS and YYNGEE. Here the CDR3 DNA reads TGTGCCAGCAGCGCGGGACTAGCGGGGGGGCAGTCCCGAGAGACCCAGTACTTC. This encodes CASSAGLAGGQSRETQYF.

This clone was seen only once. The rearrangement uses TRBV7-6 and TRBJ1-6; 10 bases align to TRBD1. The germline CDR1 and CDR2 sequences are SGHVS and FNYEAQ. Trimming took 5 bases from V and 6 from J; bases not matched to a gene: 4. This CDR3 is built from 15 residues. This CDR3 is CASSRDRGLNSPLHF. The DNA for the CDR3 is TGTGCCAGCAGCCGCGACAGGGGGCTTAATTCACCCCTCCACTTT.

This chain joins TRBV9 and TRBJ1-1, with D unclear. CDR3 length: 13 amino acids. The V and J ends lost 0 bases and 1 base respectively, with 4 bases between them. Germline CDR1 SGDLS, CDR2 YYNGEE. CDR3 nucleotide sequence: TGTGCCAGCAGCGTAGCCAGGAACACTGAAGCTTTCTTT. Protein sequence: CASSVARNTEAFF.

V and J are TRBV5-1 and TRBJ1-1, with 8 bases lining up with TRBD1. CDR3 length: 15 amino acids. V was pared by 4 bases and J by 2 bases, with 7 bases of the junction left unmatched. Per the germline V gene, CDR1 is SGHRS and CDR2 is YFSETQ. CDR3 loop: CASSRGQGLNTEAFF. DNA for the CDR3: TGCGCCAGCAGCCGAGGACAGGGACTAAACACTGAAGCTTTCTTT.